The text below deals with one T cell receptor (beta chain). Original handling: Amplified reference gene primers provided the basis for estimating nucleated cell counts. Here immunoSEQ multiplex PCR was the method, and the copy in TCRdb shows in-frame clones only, minus some. V and J calls and clone size are those listed in that table; D and trimming were worked out from the DNA. The sample shows 150,000 to 200,000 clones, roughly 80% of them seen only once. The V gene's germline CDR1 is ENHRY and CDR2 SYGVKD. The CDR3 totals 15 residues. V was clipped by 3 bases and J by 7 bases; unmatched bases: 4. This sample stems from a study of blood T cell repertoires in COVID-19. Study details: PBMCs, B-cell-depleted T cells, or T cells were the source of the cDNA or gDNA that made up the material.

The sequenced sample was peripheral blood. The sequence came from a woman in her twenties or thirties with acute or convalescent COVID-19. The gene calls are TRBV10-3 and TRBJ2-1; 12 nucleotides agree with TRBD1. The DNA for the CDR3 is TGTGCCATCAGTGAAAAGGGACAGGGGGCGAATGAGCAGTTCTTC. Its translation is CAISEKGQGANEQFF.